Shown below are 10 T cell receptor beta chains from a single sample sequenced in a study of cytomegalovirus exposure and HLA in healthy donors. 13 Jbeta primers and 60 Vbeta primers were used for the PCR. The method was immunoSEQ multiplex PCR; TCRdb's version includes in-frame clones alone and lacks a portion of them. Found here are 110,000 or so clones, over 65% of them singletons; the top ten hold around 2.3%. The sample consisted of PBMCs. These receptors all stem from a woman between 18 and 29 years old in good health and CMV-seronegative.

The V and J genes are TRBV4-2 and TRBJ1-2; no clear D. Looked up from germline, CDR1 is LGHNA and CDR2 is YNFKEQ. This CDR3 region has 15 residues. The V gene lost 0 bases and the J gene lost 3 bases, with 11 bases spanning the gap. CDR3 in amino acids: CASSQDPRGDYGYTF. CDR3 nucleotide sequence: TGTGCCAGCAGCCAAGATCCCAGAGGCGACTATGGCTACACCTTC.

The chain has TRBV28 and TRBJ2-1; D not certain. The CDR3 consists of 12 residues. With 3 bases removed from V and 6 bases from J, the gap between germline ends came to 6 bases. The germline gives CDR1 MDHEN, CDR2 SYDVKM. The CDR3 is CASSFSSNEQFF. The CDR3 DNA sequence: TGTGCCAGCAGTTTCTCTAGCAATGAGCAGTTCTTC.

The rearrangement uses TRBV4-3 and TRBJ1-5; D gene ambiguous. Trimming cost V 0 bases and J 7 bases, with 13 bases left between them. From germline, CDR1 is LGHNA and CDR2 YSLEER. The CDR3 is 15 amino acids. The DNA of the CDR3 is TGCGCCAGCAGCCAAGATCGACGGGTAGGACAGCCCCAGCATTTT. Translated, it gives CASSQDRRVGQPQHF.

The V and J genes are TRBV15 and TRBJ2-2, with 7 bases aligning to TRBD1. V was clipped by 6 bases and J by 7 bases; unmatched bases: 8. Germline V lookup: CDR1 LNHNV, CDR2 YYDKDF (reference sequence). The CDR3 covers 14 residues. The CDR3 DNA reads as TGTGCCACCAGTCTTCATCAGGGGGTCGGGGAGCTGTTTTTT. This gives the protein CATSLHQGVGELFF.

The genes are TRBV19 and TRBJ1-6; D remains ambiguous. This CDR3 spans 14 amino acids. The V gene's germline CDR1 is LNHDA and CDR2 SQIVND (reference sequence). V lost 2 bases and J lost 6, with 8 bases in between. This CDR3 is CASSINGPNSPLHF. CDR3 bases: TGTGCCAGTAGTATAAACGGTCCTAATTCACCCCTCCACTTT.

In its sample, this clone was seen a few times. The V and J genes are TRBV6-5 and TRBJ1-3; 7 bases are shared with TRBD1. V shed 6 bases and J 0 bases; nucleotides not matched to a gene: 5. The CDR3 contains 15 residues. Germline V gene data show CDR1 as MNHEY and CDR2 as SVGAGI. As DNA, the CDR3 is TGTGCCAGCAGCAGGGGGACAAGCTCTGGAAACACCATATATTTT. This sequence encodes CASSRGTSSGNTIYF.

This clone was counted a single time. The chain carries TRBV29-1 and TRBJ1-2, with a tentative D call TRBD1 (5 bases). The CDR3 has 12 amino acids. The V gene's germline CDR1 is SQVTM and CDR2 ANQGSEA. The V gene lost 0 bases and the J gene lost 8 bases, with 10 bases spanning the gap. CDR3 in amino acids: CSVEDTGGGYTF. The CDR3 DNA sequence: TGCAGCGTTGAAGATACAGGCGGCGGCTACACCTTC.

The CDR3: CASSLAGIQSNEQFF. For the CDR3, the DNA is TGTGCCAGCAGCTTGGCCGGGATCCAGAGCAATGAGCAGTTCTTC. V and J are TRBV7-2 and TRBJ2-1; D is perhaps TRBD2 (5 bases). The CDR3 extends over 15 amino acids. V was shortened by 3 bases and J by 6 bases, with 15 bases between the two germline ends. Germline assignment: CDR1 SGHTA and CDR2 FQGNSA.

The V and J genes are TRBV7-9 and TRBJ1-5, with unresolved D. V was trimmed by 3 bases and J by 5 bases, leaving 14 bases between them. There are 15 residues in the CDR3. Germline values: CDR1 SEHNR, CDR2 FQNEAQ (reference sequence). For the CDR3, the DNA is TGTGCCAGCAGCTTCGCCGGCAGGCTGCATCAGCCCCAGCATTTT. Protein: CASSFAGRLHQPQHF.

The rearrangement links TRBV18 to TRBJ2-3; D gene unclear. The CDR3 length is 16 residues. The V end was cut by 3 bases, the J end by 1 base, with 14 bases between. Germline CDR1 and CDR2: KGHSH and LQKENI. In DNA, the CDR3 is TGTGCCAGCTCACCTACCAGAGCGTATGGCACAGATACGCAGTATTTT. Amino acids: CASSPTRAYGTDTQYF.